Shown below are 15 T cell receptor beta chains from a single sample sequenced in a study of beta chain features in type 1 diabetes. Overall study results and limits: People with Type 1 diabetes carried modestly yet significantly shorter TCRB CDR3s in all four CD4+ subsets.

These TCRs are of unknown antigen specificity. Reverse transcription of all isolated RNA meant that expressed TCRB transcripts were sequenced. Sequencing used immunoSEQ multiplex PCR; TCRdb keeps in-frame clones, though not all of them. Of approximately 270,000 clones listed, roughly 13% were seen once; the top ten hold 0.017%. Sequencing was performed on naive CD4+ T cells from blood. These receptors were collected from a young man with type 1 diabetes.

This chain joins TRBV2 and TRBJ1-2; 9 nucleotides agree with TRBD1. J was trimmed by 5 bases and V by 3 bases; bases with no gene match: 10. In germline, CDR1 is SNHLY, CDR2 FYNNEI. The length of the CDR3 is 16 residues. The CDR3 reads CASSDGTGRRFYGYTF. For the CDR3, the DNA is TGTGCCAGCAGTGATGGGACAGGGAGAAGGTTTTATGGCTACACCTTC.

DNA for the CDR3: TGCAGTGCTATATCGGGTGACATTCAGTACTTC. Translated, it gives CSAISGDIQYF. The V call is TRBV20-1, the J call TRBJ2-4; no firm D call. CDR3 length equals 11 residues. V gave up 4 bases and J gave up 8 bases, with 9 bases separating them. Looked up from germline, CDR1 is DFQATT and CDR2 is SNEGSKA (reference sequence).

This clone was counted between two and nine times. The CDR3 DNA reads as TGTGCCAGCAGTCCCACCGACCGGGAAGGCTACACCTTC. Amino acids: CASSPTDREGYTF. The chain is built from TRBV28 and TRBJ1-2, with D hard to call. Germline assignment: CDR1 MDHEN and CDR2 SYDVKM. There are 13 residues in the CDR3. V was trimmed by 5 bases and J by 8 bases, leaving 15 bases between them.

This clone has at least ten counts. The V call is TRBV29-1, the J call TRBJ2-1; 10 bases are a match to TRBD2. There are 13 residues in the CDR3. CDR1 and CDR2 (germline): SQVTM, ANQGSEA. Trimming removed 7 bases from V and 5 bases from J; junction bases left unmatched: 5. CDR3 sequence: CSARTSGHNEQFF. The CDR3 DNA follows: TGCAGCGCCCGGACTAGCGGACACAATGAGCAGTTCTTC.

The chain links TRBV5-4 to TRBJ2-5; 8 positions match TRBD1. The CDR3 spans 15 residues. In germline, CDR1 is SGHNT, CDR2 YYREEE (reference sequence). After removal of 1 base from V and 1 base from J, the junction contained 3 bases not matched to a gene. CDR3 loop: CASSLQGAGQETQYF. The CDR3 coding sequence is TGTGCCAGCAGCTTGCAGGGGGCTGGCCAAGAGACCCAGTACTTC.

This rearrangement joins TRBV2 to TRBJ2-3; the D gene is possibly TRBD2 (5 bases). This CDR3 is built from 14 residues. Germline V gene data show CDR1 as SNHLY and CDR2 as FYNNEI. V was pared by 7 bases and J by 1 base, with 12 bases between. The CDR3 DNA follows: TGTGCCAGCAAGGCTAGCATGGGCACAGATACGCAGTATTTT. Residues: CASKASMGTDTQYF.

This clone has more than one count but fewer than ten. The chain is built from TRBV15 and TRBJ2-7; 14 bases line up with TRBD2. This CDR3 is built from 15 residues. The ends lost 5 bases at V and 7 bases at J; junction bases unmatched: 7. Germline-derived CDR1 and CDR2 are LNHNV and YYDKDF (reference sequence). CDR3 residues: CATSGGTSGRREQYF. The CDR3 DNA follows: TGTGCCACCAGCGGGGGGACTAGCGGGAGACGGGAGCAGTACTTC.

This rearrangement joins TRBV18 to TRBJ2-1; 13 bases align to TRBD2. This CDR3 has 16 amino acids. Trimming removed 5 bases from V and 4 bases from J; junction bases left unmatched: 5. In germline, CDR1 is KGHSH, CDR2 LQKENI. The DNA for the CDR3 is TGTGCCAGCTCAGCCAGACTAGCGGGAGGTTACAATGAGCAGTTCTTC. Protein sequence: CASSARLAGGYNEQFF. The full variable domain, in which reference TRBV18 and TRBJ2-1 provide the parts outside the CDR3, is NAGVMQNPRHLVRRRGQEARLRCSPMKGHSHVYWYRQLPEEGLKFMVYLQKENIIDESGMPKERFSAEFPKEGPSILRIQQVVRGDSAAYFCASSARLAGGYNEQFFGPGTRLTVL.

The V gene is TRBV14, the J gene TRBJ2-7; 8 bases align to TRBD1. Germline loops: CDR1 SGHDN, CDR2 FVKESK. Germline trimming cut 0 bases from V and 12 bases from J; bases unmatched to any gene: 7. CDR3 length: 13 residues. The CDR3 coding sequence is TGTGCCAGCAGCCAAGATCGAAGGACAGGGCGGTACTTC. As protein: CASSQDRRTGRYF.

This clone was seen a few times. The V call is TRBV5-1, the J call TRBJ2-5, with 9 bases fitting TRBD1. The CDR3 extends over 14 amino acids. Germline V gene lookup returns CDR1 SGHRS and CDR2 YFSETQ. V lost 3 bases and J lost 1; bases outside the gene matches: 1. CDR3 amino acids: CASSSGQGQETQYF. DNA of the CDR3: TGCGCCAGCAGCTCGGGACAGGGCCAAGAGACCCAGTACTTC.

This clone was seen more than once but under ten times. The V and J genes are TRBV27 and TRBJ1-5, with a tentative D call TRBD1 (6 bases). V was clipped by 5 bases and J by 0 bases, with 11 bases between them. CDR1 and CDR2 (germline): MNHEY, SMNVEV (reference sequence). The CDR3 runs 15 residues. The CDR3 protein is CASSDRLSSNQPQHF. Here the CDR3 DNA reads TGTGCCAGCAGTGACAGGTTGTCTAGCAATCAGCCCCAGCATTTT.

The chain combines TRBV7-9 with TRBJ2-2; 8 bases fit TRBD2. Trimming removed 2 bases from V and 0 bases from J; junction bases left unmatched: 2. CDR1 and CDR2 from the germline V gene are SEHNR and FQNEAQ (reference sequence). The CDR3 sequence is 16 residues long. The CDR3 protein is CASSLLGRANTGELFF. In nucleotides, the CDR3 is TGTGCCAGCAGCTTACTCGGGAGGGCGAACACCGGGGAGCTGTTTTTT.

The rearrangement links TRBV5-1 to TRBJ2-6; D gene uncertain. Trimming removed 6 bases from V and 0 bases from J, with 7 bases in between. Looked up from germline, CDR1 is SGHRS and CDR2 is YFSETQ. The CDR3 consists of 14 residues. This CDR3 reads CASTDSSGANVLTF. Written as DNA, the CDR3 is TGCGCCAGCACCGACTCCTCTGGGGCCAACGTCCTGACTTTC.

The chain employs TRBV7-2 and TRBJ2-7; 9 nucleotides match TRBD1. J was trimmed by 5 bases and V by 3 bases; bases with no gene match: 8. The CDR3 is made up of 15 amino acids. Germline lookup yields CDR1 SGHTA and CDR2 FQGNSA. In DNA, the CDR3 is TGTGCCAGCAGCTTTCCGGGACAGGGAGCCGACGAGCAGTACTTC. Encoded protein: CASSFPGQGADEQYF.

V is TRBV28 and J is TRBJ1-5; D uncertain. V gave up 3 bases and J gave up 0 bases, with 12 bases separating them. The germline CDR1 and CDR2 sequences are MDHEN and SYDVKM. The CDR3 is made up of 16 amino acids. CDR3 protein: CASSLEPIISNQPQHF. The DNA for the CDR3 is TGTGCCAGCAGTTTGGAGCCGATTATTAGCAATCAGCCCCAGCATTTT.